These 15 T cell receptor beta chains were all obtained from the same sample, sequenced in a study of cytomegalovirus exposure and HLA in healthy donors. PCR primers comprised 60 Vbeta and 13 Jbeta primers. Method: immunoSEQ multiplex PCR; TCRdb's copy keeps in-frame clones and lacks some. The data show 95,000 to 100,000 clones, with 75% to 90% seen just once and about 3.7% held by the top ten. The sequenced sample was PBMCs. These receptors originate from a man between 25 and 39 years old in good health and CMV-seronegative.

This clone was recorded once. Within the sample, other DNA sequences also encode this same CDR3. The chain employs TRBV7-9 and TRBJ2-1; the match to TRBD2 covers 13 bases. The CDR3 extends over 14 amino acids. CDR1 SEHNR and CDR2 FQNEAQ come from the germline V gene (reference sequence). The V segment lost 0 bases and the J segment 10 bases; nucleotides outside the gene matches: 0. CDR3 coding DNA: TGTGCCAGCAGCTTAGCACTAGCGGGGGGGGAGCAGTTCTTC. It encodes CASSLALAGGEQFF.

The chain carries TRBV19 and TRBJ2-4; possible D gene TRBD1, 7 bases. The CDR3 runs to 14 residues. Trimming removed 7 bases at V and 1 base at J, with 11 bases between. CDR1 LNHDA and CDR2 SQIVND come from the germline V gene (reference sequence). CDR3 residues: CASKGGGAKNIQYF. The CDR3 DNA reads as TGTGCCAGTAAAGGAGGGGGCGCCAAAAACATTCAGTACTTC.

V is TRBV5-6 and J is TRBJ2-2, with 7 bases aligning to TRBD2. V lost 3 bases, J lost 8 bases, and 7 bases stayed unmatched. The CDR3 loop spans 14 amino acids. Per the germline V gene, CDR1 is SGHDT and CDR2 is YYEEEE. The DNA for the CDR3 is TGTGCCAGCAGCTCGGGGGGATTTGGTGGGGAGCTGTTTTTT. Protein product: CASSSGGFGGELFF.

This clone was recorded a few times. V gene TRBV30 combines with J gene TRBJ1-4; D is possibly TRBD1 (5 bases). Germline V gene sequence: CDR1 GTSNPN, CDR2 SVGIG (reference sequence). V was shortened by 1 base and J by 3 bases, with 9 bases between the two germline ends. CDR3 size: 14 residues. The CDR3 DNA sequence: TGTGCCTGGAGTGGTGGCAGGGCTAATGAAAAACTGTTTTTT. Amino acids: CAWSGGRANEKLFF. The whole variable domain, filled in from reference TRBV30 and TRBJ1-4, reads SQTIHQWPATLVQPVGSPLSLECTVEGTSNPNLYWYRQAAGRGLQLLFYSVGIGQISSEVPQNLSASRPQDRQFILSSKKLLLSDSGFYLCAWSGGRANEKLFFGSGTQLSVL.

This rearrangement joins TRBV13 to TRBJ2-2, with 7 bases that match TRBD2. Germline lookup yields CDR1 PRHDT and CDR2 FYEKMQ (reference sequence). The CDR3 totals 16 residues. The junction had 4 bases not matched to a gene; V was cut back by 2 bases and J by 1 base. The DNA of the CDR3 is TGTGCCAGCAGCTTACTTCCTAGCGGGAACACCGGGGAGCTGTTTTTT. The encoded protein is CASSLLPSGNTGELFF.

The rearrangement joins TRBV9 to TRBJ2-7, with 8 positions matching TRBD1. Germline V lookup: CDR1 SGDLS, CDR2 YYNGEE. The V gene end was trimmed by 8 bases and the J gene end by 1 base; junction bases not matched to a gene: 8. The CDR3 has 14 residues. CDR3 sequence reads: CASTPGQASYEQYF. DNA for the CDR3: TGTGCCAGTACTCCGGGACAGGCTTCCTACGAGCAGTACTTC.

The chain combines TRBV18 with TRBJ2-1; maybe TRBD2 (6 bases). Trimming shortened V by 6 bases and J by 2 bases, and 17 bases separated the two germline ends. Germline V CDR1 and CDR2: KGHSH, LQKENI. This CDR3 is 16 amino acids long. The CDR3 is CASSPGRAGPYNEQFF. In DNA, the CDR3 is TGTGCCAGCTCGCCTGGAAGGGCGGGACCCTACAATGAGCAGTTCTTC.

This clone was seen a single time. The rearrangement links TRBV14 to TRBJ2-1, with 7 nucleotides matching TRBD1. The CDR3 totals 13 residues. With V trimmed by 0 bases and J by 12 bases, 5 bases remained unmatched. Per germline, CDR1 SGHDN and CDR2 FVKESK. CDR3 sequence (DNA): TGTGCCAGCAGCCAAGACATGGCAGGGGGGCAGTTCTTC. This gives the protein CASSQDMAGGQFF. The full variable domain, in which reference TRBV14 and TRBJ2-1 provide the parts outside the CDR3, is EAGVTQFPSHSVIEKGQTVTLRCDPISGHDNLYWYRRVMGKEIKFLLHFVKESKQDESGMPNNRFLAERTGGTYSTLKVQPAELEDSGVYFCASSQDMAGGQFFGPGTRLTVL.

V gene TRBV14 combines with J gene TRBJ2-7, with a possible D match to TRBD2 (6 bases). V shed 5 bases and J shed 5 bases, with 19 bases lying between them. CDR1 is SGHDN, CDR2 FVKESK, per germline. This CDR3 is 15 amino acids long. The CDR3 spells CASSIGWEASHEQYF. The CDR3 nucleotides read TGTGCCAGCAGCATTGGGTGGGAGGCTTCCCACGAGCAGTACTTC.

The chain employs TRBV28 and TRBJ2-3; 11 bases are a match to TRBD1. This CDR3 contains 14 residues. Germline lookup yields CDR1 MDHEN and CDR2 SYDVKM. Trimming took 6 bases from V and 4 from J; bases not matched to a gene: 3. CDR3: CASSGTGGSDTQYF. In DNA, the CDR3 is TGTGCCAGCAGCGGGACAGGGGGATCAGATACGCAGTATTTT.

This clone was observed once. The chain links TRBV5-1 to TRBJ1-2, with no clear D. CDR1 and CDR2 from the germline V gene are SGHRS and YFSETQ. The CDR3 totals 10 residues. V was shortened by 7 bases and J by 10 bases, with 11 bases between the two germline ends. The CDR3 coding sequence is TGCGCCAGCTCGTTGGGAGTCTACACCTTC. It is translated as CASSLGVYTF.

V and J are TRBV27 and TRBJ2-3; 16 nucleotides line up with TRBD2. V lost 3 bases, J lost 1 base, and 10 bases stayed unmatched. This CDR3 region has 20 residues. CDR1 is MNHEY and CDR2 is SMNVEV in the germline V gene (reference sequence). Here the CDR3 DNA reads TGTGCCAGCAGTTTCTTCCGGGGGACTAGCGGGAGGGCCGGCACAGATACGCAGTATTTT. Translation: CASSFFRGTSGRAGTDTQYF.

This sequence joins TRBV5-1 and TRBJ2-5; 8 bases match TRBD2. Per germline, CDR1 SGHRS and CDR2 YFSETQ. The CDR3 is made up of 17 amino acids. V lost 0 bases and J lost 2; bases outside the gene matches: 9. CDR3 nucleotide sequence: TGCGCCAGCAGCTTGGCGGGGGGGCTAAGGAGGCAAGAGACCCAGTACTTC. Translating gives CASSLAGGLRRQETQYF.

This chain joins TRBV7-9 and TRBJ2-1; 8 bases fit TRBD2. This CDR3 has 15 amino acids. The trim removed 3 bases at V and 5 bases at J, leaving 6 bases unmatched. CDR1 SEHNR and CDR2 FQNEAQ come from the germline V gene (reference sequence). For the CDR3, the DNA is TGTGCCAGCAGCTTGGGACTAGGACTTCACAATGAGCAGTTCTTC. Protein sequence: CASSLGLGLHNEQFF.

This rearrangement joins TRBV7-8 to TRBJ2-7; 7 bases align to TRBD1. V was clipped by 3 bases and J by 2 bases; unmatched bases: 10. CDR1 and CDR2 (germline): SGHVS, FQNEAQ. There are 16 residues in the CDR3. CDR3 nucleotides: TGTGCCAGCAGCTTCAGACCGGGACAGCCACCCTACGAGCAGTACTTC. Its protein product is CASSFRPGQPPYEQYF.